The clone carrying this T cell receptor (beta chain) was seen many times. The source of the sample is a study of blood T cells in healthy people across ages. CDR3 size: 17 residues. Unmatched junction bases numbered 8, after V lost 3 bases and J lost 1 base. CDR1 and CDR2 (germline): MDHEN, SYDVKM. Then a second PCR, running about 6 to 12 cycles, was carried out with a sample-barcoded 5' primer and a J-beta primer mix. MiXCR, run by TCRdb on the 5' RACE reads, gives a single entry per CDR3 protein. The table shows hundreds of thousands of distinct CDR3 sequences, with about 34% occurring only once. The rearrangement joins TRBV28 to TRBJ2-3, with TRBD2 matching 9 bases. The material sequenced was blood. This sequence originates from a woman of 80 years or more in good health. The CDR3 DNA sequence: TGTGCCAGCAGTTTCGGCGGGGGGGTCGACCGCACAGATACGCAGTATTTT. Translating it yields CASSFGGGVDRTDTQYF.